The rows below give T cell receptor beta chains drawn from one sample of a study of cytomegalovirus exposure and HLA in healthy donors. TCRdb keeps only in-frame clones here, not all; method: immunoSEQ multiplex PCR. The sample lists about 65,000 clones, roughly 75% seen once, with approximately 4.2% in the top ten. Sequenced sample: PBMCs. Receptor source: a woman younger than 45 in good health and CMV-seronegative. Each CDR3 is given with its conserved first and last residue. A D gene is named only where the DNA matches it firmly. Only some rows state a clone size, as once, few, many or a class for expanded clones.

D gene,V gene,clone size,J gene,CDR3 length,CDR3 DNA,CDR3 protein
NA,TRBV9,NA,TRBJ2-2,12,TGTGCCAGCAGCGTAGCTTCCGGGGAGCTGTTTTTT,CASSVASGELFF
TRBD1,TRBV15,NA,TRBJ1-1,14,TGTGCCACCAGCAGGGACAGGGGGGACACTGAAGCTTTCTTT,CATSRDRGDTEAFF
TRBD2,TRBV7-9,NA,TRBJ2-3,16,TGTGCCAGCAGCCTCACTCTAGCGGGAGATTCAGATACGCAGTATTTT,CASSLTLAGDSDTQYF
NA,TRBV11-2,NA,TRBJ1-2,15,TGTGCCAGCAGCTTAGATCCGACAGCGTGGTATGGCTACACCTTC,CASSLDPTAWYGYTF
TRBD1,TRBV29-1,few,TRBJ2-7,16,TGCAGCGTCCAGGGAAGGGGGACAGGGGACTCCTACGAGCAGTACTTC,CSVQGRGTGDSYEQYF
TRBD1,TRBV7-6,NA,TRBJ2-1,15,TGTGCCAGCAGCCGACAGGGGGTTGCCTACAATGAGCAGTTCTTC,CASSRQGVAYNEQFF
NA,TRBV4-3,few,TRBJ2-7,18,TGCGCCAGCAGCTCTGACTCAATTTTAGCTGGACAGTCCTACGAGCAGTACTTC,CASSSDSILAGQSYEQYF
TRBD1,TRBV7-9,NA,TRBJ1-1,16,TGTGCCAGCAGCCTAGGGGTGGGACAGGGGAACACTGAAGCTTTCTTT,CASSLGVGQGNTEAFF
TRBD2,TRBV15,NA,TRBJ2-3,16,TGTGCCACCTCCGCCCGACTAGCGGGGAGCACAGATACGCAGTATTTT,CATSARLAGSTDTQYF
NA,TRBV21-1,few,TRBJ2-5,15,TGTGCCAGCAGTCCTGGGACTAGCGGGAATGGGACCCAGTACTTC,CASSPGTSGNGTQYF
NA,TRBV4-1,NA,TRBJ2-2,11,TGCGCCAGCAGCCAGAGCGGGGAGCTGTTTTTT,CASSQSGELFF
NA,TRBV11-2,NA,TRBJ1-1,13,TGTGCCAGCAGCCAGGAATCGAACACTGAAGCTTTCTTT,CASSQESNTEAFF
NA,TRBV6-6,NA,TRBJ1-2,12,TGTGCCAGCACCTTAGACTCCTATGGCTACACCTTC,CASTLDSYGYTF
TRBD2,TRBV6-5,few,TRBJ2-1,15,TGTGCCAGCAGCCCACTAGGCGGGAGGGCGGATGAGCAGTTCTTC,CASSPLGGRADEQFF
NA,TRBV6-5,NA,TRBJ2-7,14,TGTGCCAGCAGTTCCCGGGTCCGACGGGGCGAGCAGTACTTC,CASSSRVRRGEQYF
NA,TRBV4-1,NA,TRBJ2-5,18,TGCGCCAGCAGCCAAGTAGGGCGCCAGGGCCGTGGACAAGAGACCCAGTACTTC,CASSQVGRQGRGQETQYF
NA,TRBV5-8,NA,TRBJ1-2,13,TGTGCCAGCAGCTTGCAACAGAACTATGGCTACACCTTC,CASSLQQNYGYTF
TRBD2,TRBV5-1,NA,TRBJ2-7,13,TGCGCCAGCAGTATAGCGGGTAGAAGGGAGCAGTACTTC,CASSIAGRREQYF
NA,TRBV29-1,NA,TRBJ2-7,14,TGCAGCGTTGAAGATGGCCAGGGTTCCTACGAGCAGTACTTC,CSVEDGQGSYEQYF
TRBD1,TRBV6-5,NA,TRBJ2-2,15,TGTGCCAGCAGTCCGGACAGGGCCGGGACCGGGGAGCTGTTTTTT,CASSPDRAGTGELFF
TRBD1,TRBV6-5,few,TRBJ1-3,15,TGTGCCAGCAGTTTATACAGGGGCAGTGGAAACACCATATATTTT,CASSLYRGSGNTIYF
NA,TRBV30,NA,TRBJ2-5,13,TGTGCCTGGAGTGTCCTAGCGACAGATTCCCAGTACTTC,CAWSVLATDSQYF
NA,TRBV30,NA,TRBJ1-6,13,TGTGCCTGGAATTGGGCGGGAAATTCACCCCTCCACTTT,CAWNWAGNSPLHF
NA,TRBV4-1,once,TRBJ2-7,12,TGCGCCAGCAGCCCTCCAGGGGGGATGCAGTACTTC,CASSPPGGMQYF
NA,TRBV30,NA,TRBJ2-5,15,TGTGCCTGGAGTATAACAGGGAACCCACAAGAGACCCAGTACTTC,CAWSITGNPQETQYF
TRBD1,TRBV27,NA,TRBJ1-1,18,TGTGCCAGCAGTTTACGCCGGGACAGTCCTCCGCGGGACACTGAAGCTTTCTTT,CASSLRRDSPPRDTEAFF
NA,TRBV10-1,few,TRBJ1-3,15,TGCGCCAGCAGTTCAGGTGATTTCTCTGGAAACACCATATATTTT,CASSSGDFSGNTIYF
NA,TRBV4-1,NA,TRBJ2-5,16,TGCGCCAGCAGCCAAGAGTTTGGGGGGGCCGTGGAGACCCAGTACTTC,CASSQEFGGAVETQYF
NA,TRBV30,NA,TRBJ1-2,12,TGTGCCTGGAGAGGGGAGGGGAATGGCTACACCTTC,CAWRGEGNGYTF
NA,TRBV28,NA,TRBJ2-5,14,TGTGCCAGCAGTCAACAGCCTACCCAAGAGACCCAGTACTTC,CASSQQPTQETQYF
NA,TRBV5-1,NA,TRBJ2-7,13,TGCGCCAGCAGCCCCCAGGAACCCTACGAGCAGTACTTC,CASSPQEPYEQYF
TRBD2,TRBV11-3,NA,TRBJ2-7,16,TGTGCCAGCAGCTTAGGACAGCGGGAGAGTCTCGACGAGCAGTACTTC,CASSLGQRESLDEQYF
NA,TRBV7-2,NA,TRBJ2-5,13,TGTGCCAGCAGCAACAGGGTTGAGGGGACCCAGTACTTC,CASSNRVEGTQYF
TRBD2,TRBV29-1,NA,TRBJ2-7,16,TGCAGCGTCCGAGGTGGGCTAGCGGGAGACCCCTACGAGCAGTACTTC,CSVRGGLAGDPYEQYF
NA,TRBV16,NA,TRBJ1-4,17,TGTGCCAGCAGCCAATCACGGTTGCCAGGCCCTAATGAAAAACTGTTTTTT,CASSQSRLPGPNEKLFF
NA,TRBV30,NA,TRBJ1-2,13,TGTGCCTGGAGTGTGTATGTGGGAGGGGGCTACACCTTC,CAWSVYVGGGYTF
TRBD1,TRBV7-9,NA,TRBJ1-2,15,TGTGCCAGCAGCTTGCGGACAGGGACGGGCTATGGCTACACCTTC,CASSLRTGTGYGYTF
NA,TRBV7-5,NA,TRBJ1-5,17,TGTGTCAGAAGCCGCATTCAACAAAATAGCGACAATCAGCCCCAGCATTTT,CVRSRIQQNSDNQPQHF
TRBD1,TRBV5-6,NA,TRBJ2-1,13,TGTGCCAGCAGCACAAAACAGGGGGGTAGGAAGTTCTTC,CASSTKQGGRKFF
TRBD1,TRBV30,NA,TRBJ1-6,17,TGTGCCTGGAGTGCTTACAGGGGCCTCCCCGATAATTCACCCCTCCACTTT,CAWSAYRGLPDNSPLHF